This T cell receptor beta chain was observed in a study of Graves' ophthalmopathy and Graves' hyperthyroidism. Study-level results: Blood also harbored most expanded thyroid clonotypes above 0.001 frequency.

RNA transcripts were the source from which TCR beta CDR3 regions were amplified. After a first-round RT-PCR with HTBI primers, a second-round multiplex PCR was run. From the multiplex PCR reads, TCRdb called clonotypes with MiXCR, one entry per CDR3 protein. The top ten clones hold around 4.6% of a sample with roughly 600,000 distinct CDR3 sequences, about 40% of them seen once. As for this clonotype: The target antigen is unknown. Germline and junction disagree at one end, which may indicate a read error.

The germline CDR1 and CDR2 sequences are MGHDK and SYGVNS. CDR3 length equals 17 residues. Eligible hyperthyroidism cases comprised new diagnoses of under 2 months' duration in individuals aged 18 to 65. V is TRBV25-1 and J is TRBJ1-2; 7 bases map to TRBD1. The origin of this receptor is an adult man with Graves' hyperthyroidism. What was sequenced was peripheral blood or thyroid tissue (not recorded which). CDR3 amino acids: CASIDGQVAATNYGYTF. The DNA of the CDR3 is TGTGCTAGCATAGATGGACAGGTCGCTGCAACTAACTATGGCTACACCTTC.